This TCR beta chain derives from a study of beta chain features in type 1 diabetes. With regard to this clone: Its antigen is not identified.

The single heparinised draw taken from each donor contained about 120 mL of blood on average. It was via CD45RO/CCR7/CD25/CD127/CD95/CD27 that CD4+ naive, central memory, regulatory and stem cell-like memory cells were sorted. This CDR3 comprises 15 residues. The V end lost 3 bases, the J end lost 2 bases, and 11 bases lay between the germline ends. Germline CDR1 and CDR2: SGHTA and FQGNSA. As every portion of the isolated RNA was reverse transcribed, the sequencing read expressed TCRB transcripts. The repertoire was sequenced with immunoSEQ multiplex PCR; TCRdb's copy has only in-frame clones and lacks some. Of about 250,000 clones in the sample, 13% to 15% were seen once. Study-wide findings and caveats: TCRB CDR3 length was moderately but significantly reduced in all four CD4+ subsets of Type 1 diabetes patients. A greater similarity of naive, central memory and Treg TCRB repertoires was seen among patients than among healthy donors.

This sequence was found in a woman aged 40 to 50 in good health. Sequencing was carried out using naive CD4+ T cells from blood. The chain uses TRBV7-2 and TRBJ1-5; a weak D match, TRBD1 (5 bases). The DNA for the CDR3 is TGTGCCAGCAGCTTTCGGCAGGGCGGCAATCAGCCCCAGCATTTT. Translating it yields CASSFRQGGNQPQHF.